The clone carrying this T cell receptor (beta chain) appeared many times. The sample is drawn from a study of blood T cells in healthy people across ages. With a J-beta primer mix and a sample-barcoded 5' primer, a second PCR ran roughly 6 to 11 cycles. TCRdb re-analysed the 5' RACE reads in MiXCR, keeping a single row per CDR3 protein. Of 2 million or so distinct CDR3 sequences in the sample, about 50% were seen once. Trimming cost V 4 bases and J 0 bases; bases outside gene matches: 2. Germline values: CDR1 SGHKS, CDR2 YYEKEE (reference sequence). The CDR3 contains 14 residues. V gene TRBV5-5 combines with J gene TRBJ1-1; TRBD1 matches at 8 bases. The clonotype was recovered from a woman aged 40 to 49 in good health. The sample comprised blood. Here the CDR3 DNA reads TGTGCCAGCAGCCGGACAGGGATGAACACTGAAGCTTTCTTT. Translation gives CASSRTGMNTEAFF.